Listed here are 4 T cell receptor beta chains from one sample, sequenced in a study of control samples from healthy donors and cancer patients. Some clones are missing from TCRdb's copy, which holds only in-frame ones; the method was immunoSEQ multiplex PCR. The table records some 150,000 clones, 93% of them present only once. Sequenced input: blood. The receptors were sampled from a man aged 45-65 years in good health.

The rearrangement links TRBV15 to TRBJ2-1; a weak D match, TRBD2 (6 bases). The CDR3 runs to 17 residues. The germline V gene encodes CDR1 LNHNV and CDR2 YYDKDF (reference sequence). V was pared by 1 base and J by 7 bases, with 20 bases between. The CDR3 DNA reads as TGTGCCACCAGCAGAGGGGATGTTAGCGGTAGTACGAATGAGCAGTTCTTC. This encodes CATSRGDVSGSTNEQFF.

The chain links TRBV7-9 to TRBJ2-5; 7 bases match TRBD2. Germline V gives CDR1 SEHNR, CDR2 FQNEAQ (reference sequence). This CDR3 has 16 amino acids. After removal of 2 bases from V and 4 bases from J, the junction contained 10 bases not matched to a gene. The CDR3 nucleotides read TGTGCCAGCAGCTTAATTTCGGGGGGAGCGGGAGAGACCCAGTACTTC. As protein: CASSLISGGAGETQYF.

This sequence joins TRBV3-1 (or the pseudogene TRBV3-2) and TRBJ2-5, with unresolved D. The V end was cut by 0 bases, the J end by 10 bases, with 6 bases between. Looked up from germline, CDR1 is LGHDT and CDR2 is YNNKEL (reference sequence). The CDR3 is made up of 11 amino acids. The CDR3 here is CASSQEKVQYF. CDR3 bases: TGTGCCAGCAGCCAAGAGAAGGTCCAGTACTTC.

V gene TRBV5-6 combines with J gene TRBJ1-2, with D maybe TRBD1 (5 bases). CDR1 and CDR2 from the germline V gene are SGHDT and YYEEEE. The germline V and J ends were trimmed by 4 bases and 1 base, with 14 bases remaining between them. The CDR3 consists of 15 residues. The CDR3, as DNA: TGTGCCAGCAGCCCACGACAGATGATTAACTATGGCTACACCTTC. Translating it yields CASSPRQMINYGYTF. The whole variable domain, filled in from reference TRBV5-6 and TRBJ1-2, reads DAGVTQSPTHLIKTRGQQVTLRCSPKSGHDTVSWYQQALGQGPQFIFQYYEEEERQRGNFPDRFSGHQFPNYSSELNVNALLLGDSALYLCASSPRQMINYGYTFGSGTRLTVV.